Each of the 5 T cell receptor beta chains below was sequenced from the same sample in a study of blood T cell repertoires in COVID-19. Using immunoSEQ multiplex PCR, the repertoire was profiled, and TCRdb retains in-frame clones only, with some absent. This table holds 150,000 or so clones, around 81% found once. Input material: peripheral blood. The receptors originated from a human donor in a cohort sampled during active COVID-19.

The genes are TRBV10-3 and TRBJ2-7; the match to TRBD1 covers 9 bases. Germline V CDR1 and CDR2: ENHRY, SYGVKD. This CDR3 comprises 15 residues. V lost 6 bases to trimming and J lost 1 base; unmatched junction nucleotides: 7. The CDR3 here is CAIRDDRGGSYEQYF. The CDR3 DNA sequence: TGTGCCATCAGGGATGACAGGGGGGGTTCCTACGAGCAGTACTTC.

The rearrangement joins TRBV5-1 to TRBJ2-3; D is uncertain. The CDR3 runs to 11 residues. The V gene's germline CDR1 is SGHRS and CDR2 YFSETQ. Trimming cost V 5 bases and J 7 bases, with 8 bases left between them. This CDR3 reads CASSMRNTQYF. The CDR3 nucleotides read TGCGCCAGCAGTATGAGAAATACGCAGTATTTT.

The rearrangement links TRBV7-2 to TRBJ2-6, with D unclear. Germline V CDR1 and CDR2: SGHTA, FQGNSA. The CDR3 covers 15 residues. V was cut by 5 bases and J by 1 base, with 9 bases left in between. The CDR3 spells CASSVVASGANVLTF. In DNA form, the CDR3 reads TGTGCCAGCAGCGTAGTGGCTTCTGGGGCCAACGTCCTGACTTTC.

CDR3 sequence: CAISESAGSSYEQYF. CDR3 sequence (DNA): TGTGCCATCAGTGAGTCGGCCGGGAGCTCCTACGAGCAGTACTTC. The rearrangement uses TRBV10-3 and TRBJ2-7; tentative D call: TRBD2 (6 bases). The germline gives CDR1 ENHRY, CDR2 SYGVKD. Trimming left V 0 bases short and J 0 bases short, with 9 bases between. This CDR3 is 15 amino acids long.

In this sample, this clone turned up a few times. The rearrangement links TRBV14 to TRBJ1-4; no clear D gene. V lost 4 bases, J lost 0 bases, and 12 bases lay in between. Germline V gives CDR1 SGHDN, CDR2 FVKESK. This CDR3 has 16 residues. The CDR3 bases are TGTGCCAGCAGCCGGCAGGCTTCTGCAACTAATGAAAAACTGTTTTTT. Its protein product is CASSRQASATNEKLFF. Drawing the rest from reference TRBV14 and TRBJ1-4, the complete variable domain is EAGVTQFPSHSVIEKGQTVTLRCDPISGHDNLYWYRRVMGKEIKFLLHFVKESKQDESGMPNNRFLAERTGGTYSTLKVQPAELEDSGVYFCASSRQASATNEKLFFGSGTQLSVL.